This T cell receptor (beta chain) stems from a study of multiple sclerosis patients with progressive multifocal leukoencephalopathy. Whole-study results and caveats: Clones expanded at PML were already present before and during natalizumab.

V was cut by 0 bases and J by 1 base, with 14 bases left in between. From germline, CDR1 is SGDLS and CDR2 YYNGEE. This CDR3 is built from 18 residues. On this clone itself: No antigen is known for it.

The time point denotes: time of PML onset. Prior interferon beta treatment was universal, and the PML patients were all female. Each PCR contained spiked synthetic TR CDR3 controls spanning every V-J pairing. Profiling relied on immunoSEQ multiplex PCR, and the TCRdb table lists in-frame clones only, not all of them. The sample carries tens of thousands of clones, 75% to 90% recorded once. This specimen consisted of PBMCs, obtained from a patient treated with natalizumab. V gene TRBV9 combines with J gene TRBJ2-6; D is undetermined. The source is a woman aged 25 to 39 with progressive multifocal leukoencephalopathy. The CDR3 bases are TGTGCCAGCAGCGTAGAGATATTGGTAGGGTCTGGGGCCAACGTCCTGACTTTC. It codes for CASSVEILVGSGANVLTF.